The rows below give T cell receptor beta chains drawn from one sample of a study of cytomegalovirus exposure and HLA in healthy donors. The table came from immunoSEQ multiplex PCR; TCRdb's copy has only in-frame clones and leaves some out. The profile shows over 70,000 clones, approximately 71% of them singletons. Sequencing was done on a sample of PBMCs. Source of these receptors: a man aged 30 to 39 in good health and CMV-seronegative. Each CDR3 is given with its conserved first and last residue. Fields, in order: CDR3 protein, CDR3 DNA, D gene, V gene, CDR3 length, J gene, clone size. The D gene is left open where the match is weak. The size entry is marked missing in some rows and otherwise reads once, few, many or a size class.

CDR3 protein: CASSQLAGGIQFF
CDR3 DNA: TGTGCCAGCAGCCAACTAGCGGGAGGCATTCAGTTCTTC
D gene: TRBD2
V gene: TRBV7-9
CDR3 length: 13
J gene: TRBJ2-1
clone size: .

CDR3 protein: CASSADSGGNEKLFF
CDR3 DNA: TGTGCCAGCAGCGCCGATTCAGGAGGGAATGAAAAACTGTTTTTT
D gene: .
V gene: TRBV7-9
CDR3 length: 15
J gene: TRBJ1-4
clone size: .

CDR3 protein: CASGEAGDEQFF
CDR3 DNA: TGTGCCAGCGGAGAAGCGGGAGACGAGCAGTTCTTC
D gene: TRBD2
V gene: TRBV25-1
CDR3 length: 12
J gene: TRBJ2-1
clone size: .

CDR3 protein: CASSLDIAVRGTYYGYTF
CDR3 DNA: TGTGCCAGCAGCTTAGACATAGCCGTCAGGGGGACCTACTATGGCTACACCTTC
D gene: TRBD1
V gene: TRBV7-2
CDR3 length: 18
J gene: TRBJ1-2
clone size: .

CDR3 protein: CASSFEGRYGYTF
CDR3 DNA: TGCGCCAGCAGTTTCGAGGGGAGGTACGGCTACACCTTC
D gene: .
V gene: TRBV4-1
CDR3 length: 13
J gene: TRBJ1-2
clone size: .

CDR3 protein: CASHPTSGRSLHF
CDR3 DNA: TGTGCCTCCCACCCGACTAGCGGGAGAAGCCTCCACTTT
D gene: .
V gene: TRBV30
CDR3 length: 13
J gene: TRBJ1-6
clone size: .

CDR3 protein: CASSPLRRSQETQYF
CDR3 DNA: TGTGCCAGCAGCCCCCTCAGGAGGTCTCAAGAGACCCAGTACTTC
D gene: .
V gene: TRBV11-2
CDR3 length: 15
J gene: TRBJ2-5
clone size: .

CDR3 protein: CASSTMTGNTEAFF
CDR3 DNA: TGTGCCAGCAGTACCATGACAGGGAACACTGAAGCTTTCTTT
D gene: .
V gene: TRBV7-9
CDR3 length: 14
J gene: TRBJ1-1
clone size: once

CDR3 protein: CASRAGTSARPWDEQYF
CDR3 DNA: TGTGCCAGCAGGGCCGGGACTAGCGCCAGACCCTGGGACGAGCAGTACTTC
D gene: TRBD2
V gene: TRBV27
CDR3 length: 17
J gene: TRBJ2-7
clone size: .

CDR3 protein: CASSLATTSGGPGEQFF
CDR3 DNA: TGCGCCAGCAGCTTGGCCACGACTAGCGGGGGTCCTGGTGAGCAGTTCTTC
D gene: TRBD2
V gene: TRBV5-1
CDR3 length: 17
J gene: TRBJ2-1
clone size: .

CDR3 protein: CASSSRTSYNEQFF
CDR3 DNA: TGTGCCAGCAGTTCGAGGACATCGTACAATGAGCAGTTCTTC
D gene: .
V gene: TRBV6-5
CDR3 length: 14
J gene: TRBJ2-1
clone size: .

CDR3 protein: CAISDLAGKGEEKLFF
CDR3 DNA: TGTGCCATCAGTGACCTGGCTGGCAAAGGGGAAGAAAAACTGTTTTTT
D gene: .
V gene: TRBV10-3
CDR3 length: 16
J gene: TRBJ1-4
clone size: .

CDR3 protein: CASSQEDGQGPRAEAFF
CDR3 DNA: TGCGCCAGCAGCCAAGAGGACGGACAGGGCCCGAGGGCTGAAGCTTTCTTT
D gene: TRBD1
V gene: TRBV4-3
CDR3 length: 17
J gene: TRBJ1-1
clone size: medium-sized

CDR3 protein: CASSLVMAHEAFF
CDR3 DNA: TGTGCCAGCAGCTTAGTTATGGCCCACGAAGCTTTCTTT
D gene: .
V gene: TRBV7-9
CDR3 length: 13
J gene: TRBJ1-1
clone size: .

CDR3 protein: CASNMNTEAFF
CDR3 DNA: TGTGCCAGTAACATGAACACTGAAGCTTTCTTT
D gene: .
V gene: TRBV19
CDR3 length: 11
J gene: TRBJ1-1
clone size: .

CDR3 protein: CAWNVQADTQYF
CDR3 DNA: TGTGCCTGGAATGTACAGGCAGATACGCAGTATTTT
D gene: .
V gene: TRBV30
CDR3 length: 12
J gene: TRBJ2-3
clone size: .

CDR3 protein: CASSLAFWGDGETQYF
CDR3 DNA: TGCGCCAGCAGCTTGGCGTTCTGGGGCGACGGGGAGACCCAGTACTTC
D gene: .
V gene: TRBV5-1
CDR3 length: 16
J gene: TRBJ2-5
clone size: .

CDR3 protein: CASSRRKRFLDNTGELFF
CDR3 DNA: TGTGCCAGCAGCCGTAGAAAGAGGTTTCTCGATAACACCGGGGAGCTGTTTTTT
D gene: .
V gene: TRBV9
CDR3 length: 18
J gene: TRBJ2-2
clone size: .

CDR3 protein: CASSKRQGSLNTEAFF
CDR3 DNA: TGTGCCAGTAGTAAAAGACAGGGTTCTTTGAACACTGAAGCTTTCTTT
D gene: TRBD1
V gene: TRBV19
CDR3 length: 16
J gene: TRBJ1-1
clone size: once

CDR3 protein: CASSYSPGVQPQHF
CDR3 DNA: TGTGCCAGCAGTTACTCACCAGGGGTTCAGCCCCAGCATTTT
D gene: .
V gene: TRBV6-6
CDR3 length: 14
J gene: TRBJ1-5
clone size: .

CDR3 protein: CASSQGGANTEAFF
CDR3 DNA: TGTGCCAGCAGCCAGGGGGGTGCGAACACTGAAGCTTTCTTT
D gene: .
V gene: TRBV14
CDR3 length: 14
J gene: TRBJ1-1
clone size: .

CDR3 protein: CACNWDTAYEQYF
CDR3 DNA: TGCGCCTGCAACTGGGACACGGCCTACGAGCAGTACTTC
D gene: .
V gene: TRBV5-1
CDR3 length: 13
J gene: TRBJ2-7
clone size: .

CDR3 protein: CASSEKSGGADTQYF
CDR3 DNA: TGTGCCAGCAGTGAAAAGAGCGGGGGGGCAGATACGCAGTATTTT
D gene: TRBD2
V gene: TRBV6-1
CDR3 length: 15
J gene: TRBJ2-3
clone size: few

CDR3 protein: CASSPEGGRADTQYF
CDR3 DNA: TGTGCCAGCAGCCCGGAGGGCGGGAGGGCCGATACGCAGTATTTT
D gene: TRBD2
V gene: TRBV4-2
CDR3 length: 15
J gene: TRBJ2-3
clone size: .